The clone carrying this T cell receptor (beta chain) was detected many times. Its matching antigen is unknown. The sample originates from a study of human T cells and chemical hapten exposure. Study-level background: The patient population, which was mostly female, had alopecia areata, totalis or universalis. Study-wide results and caveats: Sensitizing to DPC left TCRs with a frequency above 1 in 1000 unaltered.

Study processing details: Counting gave a median of roughly 97,000 TCRs per sample, with values ranging from roughly 23,224 to 700,000. Using its own MiXCR run on the RACE reads, TCRdb lists one record per CDR3 protein. The V and J calls were determined by TCRdb, not by the authors. Of tens of thousands of distinct CDR3 sequences listed, around 10% are singletons. Time point given: patch test 2, 6 weeks after DPC sensitization. The treatment is: therapeutic diphenylcyclopropenone sensitization with weekly scalp DPC. Germline V lookup: CDR1 SGHTA, CDR2 FQGNSA. This CDR3 contains 16 residues. V trimming: 1 base; J trimming: 4 bases; junction bases outside the gene matches: 7.

The chain has TRBV7-2 and TRBJ1-2, with 9 bases that match TRBD1. The sequencing used whole blood, collected in connection with sensitization to the hapten diphenylcyclopropenone (DPC). This clonotype was obtained from a woman aged 35 to 49 with alopecia areata. Some clones in this sample may be carry-over from other donors' samples. CDR3 nucleotide sequence: TGTGCCAGCAGCTTAGGTTTAGGACAGGGGCTCTATGGCTACACCTTC. Protein product: CASSLGLGQGLYGYTF.